What follows is one T cell receptor beta chain and its context. Its binding antigen is unknown. No qualities accompany the bases; no much larger clone lies one base away. The CDR3 covers 15 residues, taking in both the cysteine and the phenylalanine. The DNA shown is the 45-base CDR3, in frame from base 1. The germline V gene (reference sequence) specifies SGHKS as CDR1 and YYEKEE as CDR2. The V end loses 0 bases and the J end loses 1 base, and a stretch of 10 bases separates them. The source of the sample is a study of human thymus T cells (dated by TCRdb to the early 2020s). In terms of the full investigation: The study characterized TCR alpha and beta repertoires from fewer than 10 infant thymus samples and a few related peripheral blood samples. Donor ages ranging from roughly 6 to 250 days were recorded, and five to seven male and a couple of female infants were included in the cohort. The paper's findings and limits, for the study overall: Usage of V and J gene segments appeared to be biased in both the thymic and the peripheral blood repertoires. The related research found that thymic TCR repertoires overlapped highly between unrelated individuals. Thymus samples yielded on average about 810,000 unique TCRB clonotypes, compared with around 91,000 from blood samples.

The thymus tissue came from surgical resects taken out during corrective cardiac surgery. Donors were immunologically healthy infants undergoing open corrective cardiac surgery for congenital heart defects in Finland. Thymocytes were released mechanically from tissue and stored at -70 °C as pellets of about 10-34 million cells. A QIAsymphony instrument was used to extract genomic DNA from frozen cell pellets. The immunoSEQ multiplex PCR assay was used to amplify the TCRB and TCRAD loci from a standardized amount of quality-controlled genomic DNA. The V(D)J region was spanned by amplicons of a length sufficient to cover the CDR3 and to identify V and J genes. Amplicon sequencing was performed on an Illumina platform through the commercial immunoSEQ service. The authors processed their data as follows. Primer bias and sequencing errors were corrected as previously described, and TCRAD and TCRB were defined on the basis of the IMGT database. immunoSEQ Analyzer 3.0 and VDJTools were used for repertoire analysis, which covered basic statistics, V/J segment usage, diversity estimates, rarefaction and pairwise overlap. To estimate diversity, the Chao1, ChaoE, Efron-Thisted, Shannon and inverse Simpson indices were applied, and diversity was also estimated on datasets down-sampled to the smallest sample. Repertoire overlap was assessed by strict matching of CDR3 nucleotide sequence, V gene and J gene, and clustering was done by Jaccard-based multidimensional scaling. This is the immuneACCESS table as TCRdb keeps it, with only in-frame sequences that have V and J called. A part of the clones is gone; compared with another copy, unresolved V genes explain less than half, and the rest is unexplained. For V, J and clone size, that table is used; D and trimming come from the DNA. The sample yields fewer than 90,000 clones; around 96% were counted once. 0.031% of the sample rests with the top ten.

This receptor was identified in a boy under three years old with a congenital heart defect but otherwise immunologically healthy. The sample consisted of thymus tissue. The chain joins TRBV5-5 to TRBJ1-1, with TRBD1 perhaps the D gene, on 5 matching bases. In nucleotide form, the sequence is TGTGCCAGCAGCTTGGAGAGGGGAGAGAACACTGAAGCTTTCTTT. Its translation is CASSLERGENTEAFF.